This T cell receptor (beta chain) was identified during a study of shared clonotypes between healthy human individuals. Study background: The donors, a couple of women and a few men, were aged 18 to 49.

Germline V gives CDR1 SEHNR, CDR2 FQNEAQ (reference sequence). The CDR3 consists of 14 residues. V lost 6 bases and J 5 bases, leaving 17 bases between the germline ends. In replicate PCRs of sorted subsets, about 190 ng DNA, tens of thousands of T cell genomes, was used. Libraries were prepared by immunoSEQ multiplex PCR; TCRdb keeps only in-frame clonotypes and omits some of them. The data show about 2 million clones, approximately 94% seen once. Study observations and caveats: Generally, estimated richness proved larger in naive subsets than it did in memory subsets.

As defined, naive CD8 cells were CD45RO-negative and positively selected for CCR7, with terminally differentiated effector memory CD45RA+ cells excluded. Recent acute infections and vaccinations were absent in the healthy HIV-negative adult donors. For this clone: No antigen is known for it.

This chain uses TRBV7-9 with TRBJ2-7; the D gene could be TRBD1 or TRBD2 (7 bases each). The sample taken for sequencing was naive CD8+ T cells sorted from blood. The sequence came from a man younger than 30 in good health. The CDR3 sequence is CASSSGEGANEQYF. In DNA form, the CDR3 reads TGTGCCAGCAGTTCTGGGGAGGGGGCTAACGAGCAGTACTTC. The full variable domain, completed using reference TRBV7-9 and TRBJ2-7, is DTGVSQNPRHKITKRGQNVTFRCDPISEHNRLYWYRQTLGQGPEFLTYFQNEAQLEKSRLLSDRFSAERPKGSFSTLEIQRTEQGDSAMYLCASSSGEGANEQYFGPGTRLTVT.